The clone carrying this T cell receptor beta chain was observed many times. TCRdb re-analysed the reads in MiXCR, keeping a single row per CDR3 protein. Among around 550,000 distinct CDR3 sequences listed, 26% were seen once. This sample is drawn from a study of T cell repertoires in cytomegalovirus infection. The sample was PBMCs. This TCR was sampled from a human donor in good health (CMV status not recorded). Some clones in this sample may be carry-over from other donors' samples.

CDR3 protein: CASSLVGGTETQYF. CDR3 DNA sequence: TGTGCCAGCAGCTTAGTCGGGGGGACAGAGACCCAGTACTTC. The chain couples TRBV7-2 to TRBJ2-5; 7 bases are shared with TRBD2. CDR3 size: 14 residues. J gave up 4 bases and V 1 base, and 3 bases lay outside the gene matches. Germline values: CDR1 SGHTA, CDR2 FQGNSA.